A single sample gave rise to the 32 T cell receptor beta chains below, sequenced in a study of T cell responses to AZD1222 COVID-19 vaccine. Only in-frame clones appear in the TCRdb table, and some are missing; sequencing was by immunoSEQ multiplex PCR. The profile covers 140,000 to 150,000 clones, with roughly 92% appearing a single time and approximately 4.9% taken by the ten largest. The source material was peripheral blood, sampled on day 0 of AZD1222 vaccination. The receptors here all came from an adult in good health.

The V call is TRBV5-5, the J call TRBJ1-2, with TRBD1 matching over 7 bases. V trimming: 4 bases; J trimming: 4 bases; junction bases outside the gene matches: 4. CDR1 and CDR2 (germline): SGHKS, YYEKEE (reference sequence). The CDR3 has 13 residues. CDR3 bases: TGTGCCAGCAGCCAGGGACAGCTCTATGGCTACACCTTC. Translating it yields CASSQGQLYGYTF. Variable domain in full (rest from reference TRBV5-5 and TRBJ1-2): DAGVTQSPTHLIKTRGQQVTLRCSPISGHKSVSWYQQVLGQGPQFIFQYYEKEERGRGNFPDRFSARQFPNYSSELNVNALLLGDSALYLCASSQGQLYGYTFGSGTRLTVV.

CDR3 sequence reads: CASSRETGGEAFF. The CDR3 coding sequence is TGTGCCAGTAGTAGAGAGACCGGGGGTGAAGCTTTCTTT. V gene TRBV19 combines with J gene TRBJ1-1, with a possible D match to TRBD1 (5 bases). V was trimmed by 4 bases and J by 7 bases, leaving 13 bases between them. From germline, CDR1 is LNHDA and CDR2 SQIVND (reference sequence). CDR3 size: 13 residues.

The V gene is TRBV19, the J gene TRBJ2-4; 7 bases align to TRBD1. V dropped 3 bases and J dropped 7; count of bases not matched to a gene: 6. This CDR3 is 14 amino acids long. The germline V gene has CDR1 LNHDA and CDR2 SQIVND (reference sequence). In nucleotides, the CDR3 is TGTGCCAGTAGTATTAACAGGGGTGGGAACATTCAGTACTTC. Translating it yields CASSINRGGNIQYF.

This clone has a handful of counts. CDR3 amino acids: CANARGDKGYGYTF. As DNA, the CDR3 is TGTGCCAACGCCCGGGGGGACAAAGGCTATGGCTACACCTTC. This chain uses TRBV6-5 with TRBJ1-2, with a tentative D call TRBD1 (6 bases). CDR3 length equals 14 residues. Trimming cost V 10 bases and J 4 bases, with 19 bases left between them. In germline, CDR1 is MNHEY, CDR2 SVGAGI.

The chain couples TRBV9 to TRBJ2-3; maybe TRBD1 (6 bases). V was shortened by 3 bases and J by 4 bases, with 9 bases between the two germline ends. Per germline, CDR1 SGDLS and CDR2 YYNGEE. CDR3 length: 13 residues. CDR3 loop: CASSGTEPDTQYF. The DNA for the CDR3 is TGTGCCAGCAGCGGGACAGAACCAGATACGCAGTATTTT.

The chain joins TRBV19 to TRBJ1-2; D is perhaps TRBD1 (5 bases). The germline gives CDR1 LNHDA, CDR2 SQIVND (reference sequence). The length of the CDR3 is 14 residues. Trimming pared 1 base from V and 3 bases from J, leaving 9 bases between. CDR3 sequence (DNA): TGTGCCAGTAGTATAGCCGGGACGGACTATGGCTACACCTTC. As protein: CASSIAGTDYGYTF.

V gene TRBV4-1 combines with J gene TRBJ1-5; D unclear. V lost 4 bases and J 5 bases, leaving 9 bases between the germline ends. This CDR3 has 13 residues. Germline V gene data show CDR1 as MGHRA and CDR2 as YSYEKL. The CDR3 DNA reads as TGCGCCAGCAGCCGTGGACCTGATCAGCCCCAGCATTTT. It translates to CASSRGPDQPQHF.

The rearrangement joins TRBV19 to TRBJ1-2, with a possible D match to TRBD1 (5 bases). Germline V CDR1 and CDR2: LNHDA, SQIVND (reference sequence). With 3 bases removed from V and 2 bases from J, the gap between germline ends came to 10 bases. The length of the CDR3 is 14 residues. The CDR3 sequence: CASSIPRVNYGYTF. Written as DNA, the CDR3 is TGTGCCAGTAGTATCCCCAGGGTGAACTATGGCTACACCTTC. The entire variable domain, with the rest obtained from reference TRBV19 and TRBJ1-2, is as follows: DGGITQSPKYLFRKEGQNVTLSCEQNLNHDAMYWYRQDPGQGLRLIYYSQIVNDFQKGDIAEGYSVSREKKESFPLTVTSAQKNPTAFYLCASSIPRVNYGYTFGSGTRLTVV.

CDR3 sequence (DNA): TGCGCCAGCAGCTCCGCGATGCAGGGGGACGAGCAGTACTTC. Its protein product is CASSSAMQGDEQYF. V and J are TRBV5-1 and TRBJ2-7; TRBD1 agrees at 7 bases. The CDR3 consists of 14 residues. V lost 3 bases to trimming and J lost 5 bases; unmatched junction nucleotides: 8. Germline V gene lookup returns CDR1 SGHRS and CDR2 YFSETQ.

The chain uses TRBV4-1 and TRBJ2-1; D is unclear. The length of the CDR3 is 14 residues. V dropped 0 bases and J dropped 4 bases, with 7 bases sitting between them. Germline V gives CDR1 MGHRA, CDR2 YSYEKL. CDR3 residues: CASSQDPSYNEQFF. DNA of the CDR3: TGCGCCAGCAGCCAAGATCCCTCGTACAATGAGCAGTTCTTC.

The rearrangement uses TRBV10-1 and TRBJ2-5, with D perhaps given as TRBD1 or TRBD2 (5 bases each). Per germline, CDR1 WNHNN and CDR2 SYGVQD (reference sequence). The length of the CDR3 is 16 residues. V lost 0 bases, J lost 1 base, and 12 bases lay in between. The CDR3: CASSESTGEGQETQYF. CDR3 sequence (DNA): TGCGCCAGCAGTGAGTCCACAGGAGAGGGCCAAGAGACCCAGTACTTC.

CDR3 sequence reads: CASSVEVSNTEAFF. CDR3 sequence (DNA): TGTGCCAGCAGCGTAGAGGTATCGAACACTGAAGCTTTCTTT. This chain joins TRBV9 and TRBJ1-1, with D unclear. The CDR3 is made up of 14 amino acids. Trimming cost V 0 bases and J 1 base, with 7 bases left between them. In germline, CDR1 is SGDLS, CDR2 YYNGEE.

The chain employs TRBV11-2 and TRBJ2-3; maybe TRBD2 (6 bases). V lost 5 bases, J lost 4 bases, and 22 bases lay in between. The CDR3 runs to 17 residues. Germline V gene lookup returns CDR1 SGHAT and CDR2 FQNNGV. In DNA, the CDR3 is TGTGCCAGCAGCCCGTCCCAATGGGGGAGGATGGCAGATACGCAGTATTTT. Encoded protein: CASSPSQWGRMADTQYF.

This clone was seen just once. The gene calls are TRBV3-1 (or the pseudogene TRBV3-2) and TRBJ1-1; D unresolved. This CDR3 is 15 amino acids long. The germline V gene encodes CDR1 LGHDT and CDR2 YNNKEL (reference sequence). V was shortened by 0 bases and J by 8 bases, with 16 bases between the two germline ends. In DNA form, the CDR3 reads TGTGCCAGCAGCCAAGATTATACGGGCTCGGCCGAAGCTTTCTTT. It specifies CASSQDYTGSAEAFF.

The CDR3 DNA reads TGCGCCAGCAGCTTGCTCGGAGACTCCTACAATGAGCAGTTCTTC. Translation: CASSLLGDSYNEQFF. The chain recombines TRBV5-1 with TRBJ2-1; D remains unclear. The germline V gene has CDR1 SGHRS and CDR2 YFSETQ. This CDR3 has 15 residues. V lost 1 base, J lost 0 bases, and 8 bases lay in between.

V is TRBV6-5 and J is TRBJ1-4; the D is unclear. The CDR3 loop spans 15 amino acids. Germline V lookup: CDR1 MNHEY, CDR2 SVGAGI. V was clipped by 5 bases and J by 0 bases, with 10 bases between them. The CDR3 loop reads CASSLSRPTNEKLFF. The CDR3 DNA is TGTGCCAGCAGTCTCTCGAGGCCAACTAATGAAAAACTGTTTTTT.

The genes are TRBV5-1 and TRBJ1-2; D is uncertain. Germline V lookup: CDR1 SGHRS, CDR2 YFSETQ. The CDR3 spans 15 residues. Trimming pared 0 bases from V and 3 bases from J, leaving 12 bases between. This chain's CDR3 is CASSLGVGTDYGYTF. CDR3 sequence (DNA): TGCGCCAGCAGCTTGGGTGTGGGAACAGACTATGGCTACACCTTC.

This chain connects TRBV25-1 to TRBJ2-1; possibly TRBD1 for D (5 bases). Germline lookup yields CDR1 MGHDK and CDR2 SYGVNS. Trimming removed 0 bases from V and 9 bases from J, with 15 bases in between. The CDR3 consists of 15 residues. The CDR3 DNA reads as TGTGCCAGCAGTGAATATATAGGAAGGGGAACTGAGCAGTTCTTC. This codes for CASSEYIGRGTEQFF.

V usage is TRBV5-1 and J usage is TRBJ1-2, with D perhaps matching TRBD1 (5 bases). This CDR3 has 13 amino acids. Germline CDR1 and CDR2: SGHRS and YFSETQ. The germline V and J ends were trimmed by 4 bases and 6 bases, with 13 bases remaining between them. In nucleotides, the CDR3 is TGCGCCAGCAGCCCGCAGGGAGGCCATGGCTACACCTTC. Translation: CASSPQGGHGYTF.

The chain links TRBV30 to TRBJ2-7, with TRBD2 matching over 8 bases. V was clipped by 4 bases and J by 9 bases; unmatched bases: 8. This CDR3 has 12 residues. Germline values: CDR1 GTSNPN, CDR2 SVGIG (reference sequence). CDR3 DNA sequence: TGTGCCTGGACCTCGGGGGGGGATGTGCAGTACTTC. This codes for CAWTSGGDVQYF.

This chain uses TRBV13 with TRBJ2-2, with D possibly TRBD2 on 6 matching bases. The V and J ends lost 5 bases and 1 base respectively, with 11 bases between them. Germline V gene lookup returns CDR1 PRHDT and CDR2 FYEKMQ (reference sequence). The CDR3 extends over 15 amino acids. The CDR3: CASSTREKNTGELFF. The CDR3 DNA reads as TGTGCCAGCAGCACCCGGGAGAAGAACACCGGGGAGCTGTTTTTT.

The count of this clone is one. The chain combines TRBV7-2 with TRBJ2-3; tentatively, D is TRBD1 or TRBD2 (7 bases each). Deletions cut 3 bases from V and 8 bases from J, with 15 bases between. From germline, CDR1 is SGHTA and CDR2 FQGNSA. The CDR3 loop spans 14 amino acids. The CDR3 sequence: CASSFSGTVGTQYF. CDR3 DNA sequence: TGTGCCAGCAGCTTCAGCGGGACAGTAGGTACGCAGTATTTT.

A single count supports this clone. V gene TRBV30 combines with J gene TRBJ2-6; no clear D. Germline CDR1 and CDR2: GTSNPN and SVGIG (reference sequence). With 0 bases removed from V and 2 bases from J, the gap between germline ends came to 8 bases. CDR3 length: 15 amino acids. The CDR3 coding sequence is TGTGCCTGGAGTGTACGGGTTACTGGGGCCAACGTCCTGACTTTC. It is translated as CAWSVRVTGANVLTF.

The rearrangement uses TRBV13 and TRBJ2-2, with 8 positions matching TRBD2. CDR1 PRHDT and CDR2 FYEKMQ come from the germline V gene (reference sequence). The CDR3 loop spans 15 amino acids. V shed 4 bases and J 3 bases; nucleotides not matched to a gene: 4. Here the CDR3 reads CASSSGGGYTGELFF. DNA of the CDR3: TGTGCCAGCAGCTCCGGGGGGGGTTACACCGGGGAGCTGTTTTTT.

This clone showed up just once. V gene TRBV2 combines with J gene TRBJ1-5, with D maybe TRBD1 (5 bases). The CDR3 sequence is 14 residues long. Per germline, CDR1 SNHLY and CDR2 FYNNEI. Trimming removed 5 bases at V and 1 base at J, with 9 bases between. Here the CDR3 DNA reads TGTGCCAGCAGTCCGACAGAGAGCAATCAGCCCCAGCATTTT. Protein product: CASSPTESNQPQHF.

The chain combines TRBV4-2 with TRBJ2-1, with TRBD2 identical over 9 bases. CDR1 LGHNA and CDR2 YNFKEQ come from the germline V gene. The J segment lost 12 bases and the V segment lost 0 bases, leaving 15 bases of the junction unmatched. This CDR3 is 17 amino acids long. The CDR3 reads CASSQDGGAGGLRVQFF. CDR3 sequence (DNA): TGTGCCAGCAGCCAAGATGGCGGGGCGGGAGGGTTACGGGTGCAGTTCTTC.

The chain combines TRBV19 with TRBJ1-3; D remains ambiguous. This CDR3 has 17 amino acids. Germline V gives CDR1 LNHDA, CDR2 SQIVND (reference sequence). V was cut by 3 bases and J by 0 bases, with 15 bases left in between. The CDR3 reads CASSIGWTDFSGNTIYF. The CDR3 coding sequence is TGTGCCAGTAGTATTGGCTGGACGGACTTCTCTGGAAACACCATATATTTT.

In its sample, this clone was seen a few times. The rearrangement uses TRBV19 and TRBJ2-1; 10 bases map to TRBD2. The V and J ends lost 4 bases and 8 bases, in that order; junction bases with no gene match: 11. Germline V gene lookup returns CDR1 LNHDA and CDR2 SQIVND (reference sequence). The CDR3 consists of 16 residues. The CDR3 DNA reads as TGTGCCAGTAGTAGAGAACTAGCGGGATATGGGTATGAGCAGTTCTTC. As protein: CASSRELAGYGYEQFF.

The chain is built from TRBV5-4 and TRBJ2-1; 11 bases line up with TRBD1. CDR3 length: 14 residues. Germline CDR1 and CDR2: SGHNT and YYREEE (reference sequence). Germline trimming cut 4 bases from V and 9 bases from J; bases unmatched to any gene: 6. The CDR3 protein is CASSKGQGVVEQFF. DNA for the CDR3: TGTGCCAGCAGCAAGGGACAGGGGGTAGTTGAGCAGTTCTTC. Full variable domain (missing parts from reference TRBV5-4 and TRBJ2-1): ETGVTQSPTHLIKTRGQQVTLRCSSQSGHNTVSWYQQALGQGPQFIFQYYREEENGRGNFPPRFSGLQFPNYSSELNVNALELDDSALYLCASSKGQGVVEQFFGPGTRLTVL.

This rearrangement joins TRBV9 to TRBJ1-2; TRBD1 matches at 8 bases. Germline V gene sequence: CDR1 SGDLS, CDR2 YYNGEE. The length of the CDR3 is 12 residues. The ends lost 8 bases at V and 5 bases at J; junction bases unmatched: 5. The CDR3 DNA is TGTGCCAGTAGGGGACAGGAATATGGCTACACCTTC. Residues: CASRGQEYGYTF.

This chain connects TRBV6-1 to TRBJ1-3; the D is unclear. Trimming cost V 0 bases and J 0 bases, with 12 bases left between them. This CDR3 spans 17 amino acids. Per germline, CDR1 MNHNS and CDR2 SASEGT. The CDR3 nucleotides read TGTGCCAGCAGTGAAGCGCTCTTGCGCTCCTCTGGAAACACCATATATTTT. Protein product: CASSEALLRSSGNTIYF.

This rearrangement joins TRBV24-1 to TRBJ2-1; possible D gene TRBD1, 6 bases. This CDR3 spans 16 amino acids. The V gene lost 4 bases and the J gene lost 2 bases, with 14 bases spanning the gap. The germline gives CDR1 KGHDR, CDR2 SFDVKD. In nucleotides, the CDR3 is TGTGCCACCAGTGACAGGACAGCAAAAACCTACAATGAGCAGTTCTTC. Protein: CATSDRTAKTYNEQFF.